A single sample gave rise to the 3 T cell receptor beta chains below, sequenced in a study of B cell selection in AIRE deficiency. Regulatory T cells were sorted as CD4+CD25hiCD127low/negative cells. Libraries were prepared by immunoSEQ multiplex PCR; TCRdb keeps only in-frame clonotypes and omits some of them. The repertoire holds 28,000 or so clones, with about 90% as singletons. Sequenced: CD4+CD25+ Tregs sorted from PBMCs. The receptor source for this set is a human donor in good health.

The genes are TRBV5-1 and TRBJ2-3; D not resolved. The CDR3 is 14 amino acids. The V end lost 0 bases, the J end lost 2 bases, and 7 bases lay between the germline ends. Germline assignment: CDR1 SGHRS and CDR2 YFSETQ. DNA for the CDR3: TGCGCCAGCAGCTTGGGGTCCTCCACAGATACGCAGTATTTT. This encodes CASSLGSSTDTQYF.

The chain has TRBV10-3 and TRBJ1-1; D might be TRBD1 (5 bases). Trimming stripped 2 bases from V and 10 bases from J, with 17 bases between. This CDR3 region has 14 residues. Looked up from germline, CDR1 is ENHRY and CDR2 is SYGVKD. The DNA for the CDR3 is TGTGCCATCAGTGAGAACCTGAAGGGGAAGGGAGCTTTCTTT. Residues: CAISENLKGKGAFF.

In this sample, this clone turned up once. The rearrangement joins TRBV9 to TRBJ1-6, with unresolved D. This CDR3 region has 12 residues. Per the germline V gene, CDR1 is SGDLS and CDR2 is YYNGEE. The ends were cut back, 4 bases at V and 10 bases at J, with 9 bases in the middle. This CDR3 is CASSRLGSPLHF. The CDR3 nucleotides are TGTGCCAGCAGCAGGCTGGGGTCACCCCTCCACTTT.